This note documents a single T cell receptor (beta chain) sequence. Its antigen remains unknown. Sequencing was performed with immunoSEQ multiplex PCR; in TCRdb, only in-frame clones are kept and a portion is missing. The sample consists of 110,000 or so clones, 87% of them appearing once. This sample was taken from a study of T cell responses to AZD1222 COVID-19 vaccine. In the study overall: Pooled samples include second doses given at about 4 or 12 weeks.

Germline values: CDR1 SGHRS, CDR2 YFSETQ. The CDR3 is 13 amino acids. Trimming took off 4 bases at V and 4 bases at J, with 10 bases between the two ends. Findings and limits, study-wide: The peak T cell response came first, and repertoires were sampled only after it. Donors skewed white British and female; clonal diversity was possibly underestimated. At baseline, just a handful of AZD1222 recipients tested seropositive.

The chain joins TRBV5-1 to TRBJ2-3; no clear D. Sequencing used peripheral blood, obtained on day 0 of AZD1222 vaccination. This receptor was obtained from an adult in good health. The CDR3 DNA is TGCGCCAGCAGCCTCTTAGGCGCAGATACGCAGTATTTT. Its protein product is CASSLLGADTQYF.